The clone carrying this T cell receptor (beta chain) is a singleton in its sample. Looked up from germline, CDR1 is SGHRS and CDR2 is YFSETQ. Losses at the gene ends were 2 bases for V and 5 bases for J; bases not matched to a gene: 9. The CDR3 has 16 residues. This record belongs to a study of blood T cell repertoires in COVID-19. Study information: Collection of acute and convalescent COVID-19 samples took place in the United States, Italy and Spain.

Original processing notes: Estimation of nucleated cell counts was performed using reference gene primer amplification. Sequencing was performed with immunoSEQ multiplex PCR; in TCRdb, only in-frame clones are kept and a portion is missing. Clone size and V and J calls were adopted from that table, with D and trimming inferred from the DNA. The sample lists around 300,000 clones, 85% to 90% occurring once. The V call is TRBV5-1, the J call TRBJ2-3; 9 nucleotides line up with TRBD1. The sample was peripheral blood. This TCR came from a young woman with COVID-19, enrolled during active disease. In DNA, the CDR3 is TGCGCCAGCAGCTTCTACCGGGACAGGGTGGGAGATACGCAGTATTTT. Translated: CASSFYRDRVGDTQYF. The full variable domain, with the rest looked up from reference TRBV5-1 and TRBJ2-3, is KAGVTQTPRYLIKTRGQQVTLSCSPISGHRSVSWYQQTPGQGLQFLFEYFSETQRNKGNFPGRFSGRQFSNSRSEMNVSTLELGDSALYLCASSFYRDRVGDTQYFGPGTRLTVL.